This T cell receptor beta chain was identified in a study of beta chain features in type 1 diabetes (dated by TCRdb to between 2018 and 2020). About the study as a whole: Mean age, gender distribution, total cell number and subset yield did not differ between patients and healthy donors. A total of just under 110,000,000 sorted cells were examined across all samples, and RNA yield correlated strongly with the number of cells per subset. The study compared TCRB repertoires of sorted circulating CD4+ T cell subsets between recently diagnosed type 1 diabetes patients and matched healthy donors. Regulatory and stem cell-like memory subsets were isolated from only 8 patients and roughly 8 healthy donors, whereas naive and central memory subsets came from all 30 or so donors.

What the study reported, not specific to this receptor: In all four CD4+ subsets, TCRB CDR3 length was moderately but significantly shorter in type 1 diabetes patients. Naive, central memory and regulatory TCRB repertoires appeared to be more similar among patients than among healthy donors. Fewer insertions and more nucleotide deletions at VDJ recombination sites were observed in patients with type 1 diabetes, implying thymic rearrangement abnormalities. Because cDNA was sequenced instead of genomic DNA, highly expressing activated cells could be over-represented, though the groups showed no difference in activation or CD3 levels. Because small numbers of individuals were included in the HLA sub-analyses, any influence of HLA type on TCRB rearrangement was left unresolved. Shorter templates might be favored by PCR, yet because patient and control samples were amplified and corrected together, any such skew would affect both groups equally.

About this clone: The antigen this receptor binds is unknown. No per-base quality is available; no much larger clone lies one base away.

A single peripheral blood draw of 95 to 150 mL on average was collected from each donor into heparinised tubes. Using a panel that included CD45RO, CCR7, CD25, CD127, CD95 and CD27, naive, central memory, regulatory and stem cell-like memory CD4+ T cells were sorted on a BD FACSAria II. All sorted populations exceeded 95% purity. PBMCs were separated immediately by Lymphoprep density gradient centrifugation and were stained directly, without being cultured. So that batch effects would be minimized, each experiment stained and sorted samples in pairs, pairing one healthy donor with one patient. Sequences MDHEN (CDR1) and SYDVKM (CDR2) are obtained from the germline V gene. Taken from cysteine to phenylalanine, the CDR3 has 12 residues. CDR3 DNA is the only sequence kept; it has 36 bases, read in frame from the first base. The V end loses 8 bases and the J end loses 9 bases, and a stretch of 14 bases separates them.

The High Capacity cDNA Reverse Transcription Kit was used to reverse transcribe all of the isolated RNA, meaning that expressed TCRB transcripts were what got sequenced. Deep immunoSEQ sequencing was applied to naive, central memory and regulatory T cell samples, giving an average of roughly 3.5 million total reads per sample. After sorted cells were lysed in RLT buffer, RNA was extracted with DNase-treated RNeasy Micro or Mini kits, with the choice depending on cell number. To prevent cross-contamination, each cell subset was processed individually, whereas patient and healthy donor samples were processed jointly. The immunoSEQ multiplex PCR was used to amplify TCRB sequences from cDNA, generating 87-bp fragments that spanned the CDR3 region. Sequencing of the amplicons was done on the Illumina HiSeq platform. Turning to the authors' computational methods: PCR bias was corrected computationally using synthetic template baselines, and reads within Hamming distance 2 were collapsed, with unmergeable singletons discarded. Reads were aligned against IMGT to assign V, D and J genes, CDR3 length and insertions or deletions at six rearrangement sites. Within each subset, clonotype counts were normalized to the number of sorted cells before true diversity and Gini coefficients were calculated with the tcR R package. The overlap coefficient, calculated on TCRB nucleotide sequences, was used to measure repertoire sharing. Out-of-frame TCRB sequences from naive cells were analyzed as a proxy for the pre-selection repertoire. Entries here come from immuneACCESS through TCRdb and include only in-frame sequences with V and J called. Some clones fail to appear in such tables; in the studies checked, an unresolved V gene covers under half of the shortfall, and the cause of the remainder is unknown. For V, J and clone size, that table is used; D and trimming come from the DNA. In all, the sample holds 450,000 to 550,000 clones, and 30% of those were seen once. 0.06% to 0.07% of the sample rests with the top ten.

The rearranged chain carries TRBV28 and TRBJ2-4; the D region possibly corresponds to TRBD2 (5 bases align). The sequence came from a man between 18 and 29 years old in good health. Specimen: naive CD4+ T cells from blood. The cell subset or site tag for this specimen amounts to: true naive CD4+ T cells. The CDR3 region: CASLSAVAIQYF. The nucleotides are TGTGCCAGCCTCTCAGCGGTTGCCATTCAGTACTTC.